The following is a T cell receptor (beta chain) sequence with its context. Its antigen remains unidentified. This specimen belongs to a study of cytomegalovirus exposure and HLA in healthy donors. CDR1 SGHRS and CDR2 YFSETQ come from the germline V gene. This CDR3 comprises 16 residues. V was clipped by 4 bases and J by 3 bases; unmatched bases: 8. The study's findings and limits: Cytomegalovirus-associated TCR beta chains were listed, numbering 150 to 200. It was confirmed in vitro that a few of the CMV-associated chains were specific for CMV antigens. While the bulk of TCR sequences proved rare, some public TCRs turned up in many donors.

The repertoire was sequenced with immunoSEQ multiplex PCR; TCRdb's copy has only in-frame clones and lacks some. The sample yields over 200,000 clones, about nine tenths seen once. The source material was PBMCs. The chain links TRBV5-1 to TRBJ2-7; 12 positions match TRBD2. This receptor was identified in a woman between 25 and 40 years old in good health and CMV-seronegative. The CDR3 sequence is CASSPKTSGSGYEQYF. The CDR3, as DNA: TGCGCCAGCAGCCCTAAGACTAGCGGGAGTGGCTACGAGCAGTACTTC.